The rows below give T cell receptor beta chains drawn from one sample of a study of blood T cell repertoires in COVID-19. Sequenced by immunoSEQ multiplex PCR; TCRdb stores in-frame clones only, minus some. This table has 110,000 to 150,000 clones, around four fifths appearing once. The sequenced sample was PBMCs or T cells enriched from blood (not recorded which). These receptors originate from a woman aged 40 to 50 who had recovered from COVID-19. CDR3s include the opening cysteine and the closing phenylalanine or tryptophan. A D gene is named only where the DNA matches it firmly. A clone size is listed for some rows: how often the clone was seen (once, few, many), or a class if it is expanded.

D gene: TRBD2
J gene: TRBJ2-3
clone size: .
V gene: TRBV9
CDR3 protein: CASSGLAQSTDTQYF
CDR3 DNA: TGTGCCAGCAGCGGACTAGCACAGAGCACAGATACGCAGTATTTT

D gene: .
J gene: TRBJ2-7
clone size: .
V gene: TRBV30
CDR3 protein: CAWSLSSYEQYF
CDR3 DNA: TGTGCCTGGAGTCTCAGCTCCTACGAGCAGTACTTC

D gene: TRBD1
J gene: TRBJ1-2
clone size: .
V gene: TRBV5-1
CDR3 protein: CASSPDGTGNGYTF
CDR3 DNA: TGCGCCAGCAGCCCTGATGGGACAGGGAATGGCTACACCTTC

D gene: TRBD1
J gene: TRBJ1-2
clone size: .
V gene: TRBV5-6
CDR3 protein: CASSYGGTGGYGYTF
CDR3 DNA: TGTGCCAGCAGCTATGGGGGGACAGGGGGCTATGGCTACACCTTC

D gene: .
J gene: TRBJ2-7
clone size: .
V gene: TRBV2
CDR3 protein: CASSAGHGSYEQYF
CDR3 DNA: TGTGCCAGCAGTGCGGGACATGGCTCCTACGAGCAGTACTTC

D gene: TRBD1
J gene: TRBJ2-1
clone size: .
V gene: TRBV2
CDR3 protein: CASSEQGVGYNEQFF
CDR3 DNA: TGTGCCAGCAGCGAACAGGGGGTGGGCTACAATGAGCAGTTCTTC

D gene: .
J gene: TRBJ2-3
clone size: .
V gene: TRBV30
CDR3 protein: CAWRPHRGGSDTQYF
CDR3 DNA: TGTGCCTGGAGACCTCACAGGGGGGGCTCAGATACGCAGTATTTT

D gene: .
J gene: TRBJ2-1
clone size: .
V gene: TRBV6-5
CDR3 protein: CASSSNPYTYNEQFF
CDR3 DNA: TGTGCCAGCAGTTCCAACCCGTACACGTACAATGAGCAGTTCTTC

D gene: TRBD2
J gene: TRBJ2-1
clone size: .
V gene: TRBV13
CDR3 protein: CASSPRGSGLWNEQFF
CDR3 DNA: TGTGCCAGCAGCCCCCGGGGTAGCGGGCTTTGGAATGAGCAGTTCTTC

D gene: .
J gene: TRBJ1-4
clone size: .
V gene: TRBV7-9
CDR3 protein: CASSSDESGGQLFF
CDR3 DNA: TGTGCCAGCAGCTCGGACGAATCGGGAGGGCAACTGTTTTTT

D gene: .
J gene: TRBJ2-7
clone size: few
V gene: TRBV30
CDR3 protein: CAWSGRGATQQYF
CDR3 DNA: TGTGCCTGGAGTGGGCGGGGAGCTACGCAGCAGTACTTC

D gene: .
J gene: TRBJ1-2
clone size: few
V gene: TRBV12-3/TRBV12-4
CDR3 protein: CASSSPQNYGYTF
CDR3 DNA: TGTGCCAGCAGTTCCCCACAGAACTATGGCTACACCTTC

D gene: TRBD2
J gene: TRBJ2-2
clone size: few
V gene: TRBV24-1
CDR3 protein: CATSDPGLGTGELFF
CDR3 DNA: TGTGCCACCAGTGACCCGGGACTAGGGACCGGGGAGCTGTTTTTT

D gene: TRBD1
J gene: TRBJ2-5
clone size: .
V gene: TRBV2
CDR3 protein: CASSEAGQEYSRETQYF
CDR3 DNA: TGTGCCAGCAGTGAAGCTGGACAGGAGTACTCCAGGGAGACCCAGTACTTC

D gene: .
J gene: TRBJ2-1
clone size: .
V gene: TRBV10-3
CDR3 protein: CAISAGTQLRDEQFF
CDR3 DNA: TGTGCCATCAGTGCCGGGACTCAACTAAGGGATGAGCAGTTCTTC

D gene: .
J gene: TRBJ1-1
clone size: once
V gene: TRBV25-1
CDR3 protein: CASSDGRGYQWDTEAFF
CDR3 DNA: TGTGCCAGCAGTGACGGGAGGGGCTACCAGTGGGACACTGAAGCTTTCTTT

D gene: TRBD2
J gene: TRBJ2-3
clone size: .
V gene: TRBV4-1
CDR3 protein: CASSLSSLAGTDTQYF
CDR3 DNA: TGCGCCAGCAGCCTCAGCAGCCTAGCGGGGACAGATACGCAGTATTTT

D gene: TRBD1
J gene: TRBJ1-2
clone size: .
V gene: TRBV3-1/TRBV3-2
CDR3 protein: CASSQGSGGKGYTF
CDR3 DNA: TGTGCCAGCAGCCAAGGATCAGGGGGCAAGGGCTACACCTTC

D gene: .
J gene: TRBJ2-1
clone size: .
V gene: TRBV10-3
CDR3 protein: CAISEFRGTSYNEQFF
CDR3 DNA: TGTGCCATCAGTGAATTCCGGGGAACATCCTACAATGAGCAGTTCTTC

D gene: .
J gene: TRBJ1-1
clone size: .
V gene: TRBV2
CDR3 protein: CASSKLQGLTNTEAFF
CDR3 DNA: TGTGCCAGCAGCAAGCTTCAGGGGTTAACGAACACTGAAGCTTTCTTT

D gene: .
J gene: TRBJ2-7
clone size: .
V gene: TRBV15
CDR3 protein: CATSSQTRVNF
CDR3 DNA: TGTGCCACCAGCTCACAGACTAGAGTGAACTTC

D gene: .
J gene: TRBJ1-3
clone size: .
V gene: TRBV6-5
CDR3 protein: CASSLSQGTGNTIYF
CDR3 DNA: TGTGCCAGCAGTTTGTCCCAGGGGACTGGAAACACCATATATTTT

D gene: .
J gene: TRBJ2-1
clone size: .
V gene: TRBV2
CDR3 protein: CASSIQGWEQFF
CDR3 DNA: TGTGCCAGCAGTATACAGGGTTGGGAGCAGTTCTTC

D gene: .
J gene: TRBJ2-7
clone size: .
V gene: TRBV6-5
CDR3 protein: CASSYRTGGYEQYF
CDR3 DNA: TGTGCCAGCAGTTACCGCACCGGGGGCTACGAGCAGTACTTC

D gene: TRBD1
J gene: TRBJ2-2
clone size: .
V gene: TRBV24-1
CDR3 protein: CATSEGQGTGELFF
CDR3 DNA: TGTGCCACCAGTGAGGGACAGGGGACCGGGGAGCTGTTTTTT

D gene: .
J gene: TRBJ1-1
clone size: few
V gene: TRBV11-2
CDR3 protein: CASSLGVRVGEAFF
CDR3 DNA: TGTGCCAGCAGCTTAGGGGTCAGGGTCGGTGAAGCTTTCTTT

D gene: .
J gene: TRBJ2-7
clone size: .
V gene: TRBV18
CDR3 protein: CASSPEDYPSYEQYF
CDR3 DNA: TGTGCCAGCTCACCCGAGGACTATCCCTCCTACGAGCAGTACTTC

D gene: TRBD1
J gene: TRBJ1-3
clone size: .
V gene: TRBV9
CDR3 protein: CASSRDRYSGNTIYF
CDR3 DNA: TGTGCCAGCAGCAGGGACAGGTACTCTGGAAACACCATATATTTT

D gene: .
J gene: TRBJ1-2
clone size: .
V gene: TRBV9
CDR3 protein: CASSAARTPYGYTF
CDR3 DNA: TGTGCCAGCAGCGCCGCTAGGACTCCCTATGGCTACACCTTC

D gene: .
J gene: TRBJ2-7
clone size: .
V gene: TRBV11-2
CDR3 protein: CASSFDRPYEQYF
CDR3 DNA: TGTGCCAGCAGCTTCGACAGACCCTACGAGCAGTACTTC

D gene: .
J gene: TRBJ2-7
clone size: .
V gene: TRBV20-1
CDR3 protein: CSAGHSYEQYF
CDR3 DNA: TGCAGTGCTGGACACTCCTACGAGCAGTACTTC

D gene: .
J gene: TRBJ1-2
clone size: .
V gene: TRBV7-9
CDR3 protein: CASSLGAHGYTF
CDR3 DNA: TGTGCCAGCAGCTTAGGGGCCCATGGCTACACCTTC

D gene: TRBD1
J gene: TRBJ1-2
clone size: .
V gene: TRBV3-1/TRBV3-2
CDR3 protein: CASSHGQGRPYGYTF
CDR3 DNA: TGTGCCAGCAGCCATGGACAGGGGAGGCCCTATGGCTACACCTTC

D gene: .
J gene: TRBJ1-1
clone size: .
V gene: TRBV6-1
CDR3 protein: CASSELAEGRAFF
CDR3 DNA: TGTGCCAGCAGTGAACTGGCGGAGGGTCGAGCTTTCTTT

D gene: TRBD1
J gene: TRBJ2-1
clone size: .
V gene: TRBV5-4
CDR3 protein: CASSHRTGRATYNEQFF
CDR3 DNA: TGTGCCAGCAGCCACCGGACAGGGCGCGCTACATACAATGAGCAGTTCTTC

D gene: TRBD1
J gene: TRBJ2-1
clone size: .
V gene: TRBV5-1
CDR3 protein: CASSLRGQGYNEQFF
CDR3 DNA: TGCGCCAGCAGCTTGCGGGGACAGGGTTACAATGAGCAGTTCTTC

D gene: TRBD1
J gene: TRBJ1-2
clone size: .
V gene: TRBV27
CDR3 protein: CASSLRTGAANYGYTF
CDR3 DNA: TGTGCCAGCAGTCTGCGGACAGGAGCAGCTAACTATGGCTACACCTTC

D gene: .
J gene: TRBJ1-2
clone size: .
V gene: TRBV19
CDR3 protein: CASSTGRTNYGYTF
CDR3 DNA: TGTGCCAGTAGTACGGGGAGGACTAACTATGGCTACACCTTC

D gene: .
J gene: TRBJ1-2
clone size: .
V gene: TRBV5-1
CDR3 protein: CASSLPPGEPSAF
CDR3 DNA: TGCGCCAGCAGCTTGCCCCCCGGGGAGCCCTCAGCCTTC

D gene: TRBD2
J gene: TRBJ2-3
clone size: .
V gene: TRBV7-6
CDR3 protein: CASSLSGGSADTQYF
CDR3 DNA: TGTGCCAGCAGCTTATCTGGCGGGAGTGCAGATACGCAGTATTTT

D gene: TRBD2
J gene: TRBJ2-3
clone size: .
V gene: TRBV29-1
CDR3 protein: CSVEDGLAGGFGTQYF
CDR3 DNA: TGCAGCGTTGAAGACGGACTAGCGGGGGGCTTCGGTACGCAGTATTTT

D gene: TRBD2
J gene: TRBJ2-5
clone size: .
V gene: TRBV29-1
CDR3 protein: CSVGSGGARETQYF
CDR3 DNA: TGCAGCGTTGGTAGCGGGGGGGCAAGGGAGACCCAGTACTTC

D gene: .
J gene: TRBJ1-1
clone size: .
V gene: TRBV5-1
CDR3 protein: CASSLAGGQNTEAFF
CDR3 DNA: TGCGCCAGCAGCTTGGCGGGGGGCCAGAACACTGAAGCTTTCTTT

D gene: TRBD2
J gene: TRBJ2-3
clone size: .
V gene: TRBV6-1
CDR3 protein: CASSGGGAPRAGTDTQYF
CDR3 DNA: TGTGCCAGCAGTGGCGGGGGAGCCCCCCGGGCCGGTACAGATACGCAGTATTTT

D gene: .
J gene: TRBJ1-3
clone size: .
V gene: TRBV7-9
CDR3 protein: CASSLSGVGNTIYF
CDR3 DNA: TGTGCCAGCAGCTTATCGGGGGTAGGAAACACCATATATTTT

D gene: .
J gene: TRBJ2-1
clone size: .
V gene: TRBV6-4
CDR3 protein: CASSPTPGTTYNEQFF
CDR3 DNA: TGTGCCAGCAGTCCCACCCCCGGGACAACCTACAATGAGCAGTTCTTC

D gene: TRBD1
J gene: TRBJ2-7
clone size: once
V gene: TRBV5-1
CDR3 protein: CASSLVTGASYEQYF
CDR3 DNA: TGCGCCAGCAGCTTAGTAACAGGGGCGTCCTACGAGCAGTACTTC

D gene: TRBD1
J gene: TRBJ2-5
clone size: .
V gene: TRBV2
CDR3 protein: CASSAPRTGIGETQYF
CDR3 DNA: TGTGCCAGCAGTGCCCCTAGGACAGGGATAGGGGAGACCCAGTACTTC

D gene: TRBD1
J gene: TRBJ2-3
clone size: .
V gene: TRBV2
CDR3 protein: CASSGFSTGADTQYF
CDR3 DNA: TGTGCCAGCAGTGGTTTCAGCACAGGGGCAGATACGCAGTATTTT

D gene: .
J gene: TRBJ1-1
clone size: .
V gene: TRBV27
CDR3 protein: CASSTQGNTEAFF
CDR3 DNA: TGTGCCAGCAGTACACAGGGAAACACTGAAGCTTTCTTT

D gene: TRBD1
J gene: TRBJ1-2
clone size: .
V gene: TRBV7-6
CDR3 protein: CASSLDRVGYTF
CDR3 DNA: TGTGCCAGCAGCCTAGACAGGGTTGGCTACACCTTC

D gene: .
J gene: TRBJ1-5
clone size: .
V gene: TRBV30
CDR3 protein: CAWSVQGGQPQHF
CDR3 DNA: TGTGCCTGGAGTGTACAGGGTGGTCAGCCCCAGCATTTT

D gene: TRBD1
J gene: TRBJ2-1
clone size: .
V gene: TRBV11-2
CDR3 protein: CASSPLTGYNEQFF
CDR3 DNA: TGTGCCAGCAGCCCCCTGACAGGGTACAATGAGCAGTTCTTC